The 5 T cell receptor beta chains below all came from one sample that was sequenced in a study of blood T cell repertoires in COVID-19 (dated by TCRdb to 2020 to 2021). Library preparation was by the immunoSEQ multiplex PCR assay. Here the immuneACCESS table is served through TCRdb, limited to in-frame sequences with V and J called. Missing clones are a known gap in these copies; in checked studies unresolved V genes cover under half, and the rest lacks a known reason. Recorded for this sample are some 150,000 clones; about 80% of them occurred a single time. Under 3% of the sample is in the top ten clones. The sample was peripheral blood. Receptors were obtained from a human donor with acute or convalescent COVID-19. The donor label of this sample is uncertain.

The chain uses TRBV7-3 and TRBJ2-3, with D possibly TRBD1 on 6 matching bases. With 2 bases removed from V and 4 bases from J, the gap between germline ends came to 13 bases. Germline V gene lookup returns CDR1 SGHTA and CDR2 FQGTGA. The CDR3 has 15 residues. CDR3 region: CASSLAGAKADTQYF. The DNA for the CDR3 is TGTGCCAGCAGCTTAGCAGGGGCTAAAGCAGATACGCAGTATTTT. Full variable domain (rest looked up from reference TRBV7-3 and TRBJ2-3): GAGVSQTPSNKVTEKGKYVELRCDPISGHTALYWYRQSLGQGPEFLIYFQGTGAADDSGLPNDRFFAVRPEGSVSTLKIQRTERGDSAVYLCASSLAGAKADTQYFGPGTRLTVL.

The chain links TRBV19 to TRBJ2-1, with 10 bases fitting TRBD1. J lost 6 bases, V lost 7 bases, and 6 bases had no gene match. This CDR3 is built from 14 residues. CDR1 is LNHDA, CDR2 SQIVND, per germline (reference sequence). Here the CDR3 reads CASTLTGGLNEQFF. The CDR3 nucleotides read TGTGCCAGTACCCTGACAGGGGGCCTCAATGAGCAGTTCTTC.

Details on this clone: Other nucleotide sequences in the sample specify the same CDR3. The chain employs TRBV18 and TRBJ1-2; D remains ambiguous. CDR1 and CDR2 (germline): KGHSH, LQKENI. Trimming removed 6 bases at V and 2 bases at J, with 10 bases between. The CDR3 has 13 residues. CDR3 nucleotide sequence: TGTGCCAGCTCGACCGGGAGAAACTATGGCTACACCTTC. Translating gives CASSTGRNYGYTF.

The CDR3 sequence is CASTTSGLANTGELFF. The CDR3 DNA follows: TGTGCCAGCACCACTTCGGGATTAGCGAACACCGGGGAGCTGTTTTTT. V usage is TRBV4-2 and J usage is TRBJ2-2, with D perhaps matching TRBD2 (5 bases). With 7 bases removed from V and 0 bases from J, the gap between germline ends came to 15 bases. Germline V lookup: CDR1 LGHNA, CDR2 YNFKEQ. CDR3 size: 16 residues.

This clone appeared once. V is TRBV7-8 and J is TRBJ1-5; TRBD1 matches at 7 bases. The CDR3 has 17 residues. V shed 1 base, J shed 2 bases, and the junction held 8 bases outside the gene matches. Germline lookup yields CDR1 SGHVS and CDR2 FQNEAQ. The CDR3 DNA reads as TGTGCCAGCAGCTTAGGAGTAGACAGGGCGGGCAATCAGCCCCAGCATTTT. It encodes CASSLGVDRAGNQPQHF.